The next 27 T cell receptor beta chains were all read from a single sample in a study of radiation and T cells in renal cell carcinoma (dated by TCRdb to about 2020). According to the study, the label for this sample's time point signals: baseline pretreatment blood. What this sample's treatment or condition label stands for: 15 Gy SBRT to primary tumor, nephrectomy 4 weeks later. Library prep was done by the immunoSEQ multiplex PCR assay. TCRdb retrieved this table from immuneACCESS and kept in-frame rearrangements only. Not all clones are present; in checked studies, unresolved V genes account for under half, and no reason is known for the remainder. The sample data list about 49,000 clones, and around 83% of these were observed just once. 25% to 35% of the sample rests with the top ten. The sequenced sample was blood, obtained from a patient whose treatment included radiotherapy and nephrectomy. The receptors come from a woman aged 70-85 years with renal cell carcinoma.

With regard to this clone: An end of the junction does not agree with germline; a read error may underlie this. The chain carries TRBV25-1 and TRBJ2-3; D tentatively fits TRBD1 or TRBD2 (5 bases each). This CDR3 has 13 amino acids. Germline assignment: CDR1 MGHDK and CDR2 SYGVNS. CDR3 in amino acids: CASSEYEGHTQYF. For the CDR3, the DNA is TGTGCCAGCAGCGAATATGAGGGACATACGCAGTATTTT.

The chain recombines TRBV7-9 with TRBJ2-7; 10 bases are shared with TRBD2. There are 15 residues in the CDR3. In germline, CDR1 is SEHNR, CDR2 FQNEAQ (reference sequence). The V gene end was trimmed by 2 bases and the J gene end by 6 bases; junction bases not matched to a gene: 7. This chain's CDR3 is CASSLNRAGGAEQYF. In DNA form, the CDR3 reads TGTGCCAGCAGCTTAAATAGAGCGGGAGGGGCCGAGCAGTACTTC.

This clone was counted a single time. The chain employs TRBV6-6 and TRBJ1-4; possible D gene TRBD1, 5 bases. Germline V CDR1 and CDR2: MNHNY, SVGAGI (reference sequence). This CDR3 region has 15 residues. V was cut by 8 bases and J by 4 bases, with 17 bases left in between. CDR3 DNA: TGTGCCAGCTTTGGACGGGGGGTGGATAATGAAAAACTGTTTTTT. It encodes CASFGRGVDNEKLFF.

V and J are TRBV20-1 and TRBJ1-3; D not certain. V was cut by 8 bases and J by 3 bases, with 8 bases left in between. The CDR3 loop spans 11 amino acids. Germline-derived CDR1 and CDR2 are DFQATT and SNEGSKA (reference sequence). CDR3 in amino acids: CSSGLGNTIYF. The CDR3 coding sequence is TGCAGTTCCGGACTTGGAAACACCATATATTTT.

This clone was detected a few times. The V gene is TRBV9, the J gene TRBJ1-1, with D unclear. The CDR3 length is 15 residues. Germline V gene sequence: CDR1 SGDLS, CDR2 YYNGEE. Between the trimmed V and J ends, which lost 3 bases and 0 bases, there was a span of 12 bases. The CDR3 loop is CASSADYLMNTEAFF. The CDR3 DNA reads TGTGCCAGCAGCGCCGATTACCTGATGAACACTGAAGCTTTCTTT.

The gene calls are TRBV6-1 and TRBJ1-4; no definite D call. Germline loops: CDR1 MNHNS, CDR2 SASEGT. V gave up 3 bases and J gave up 7 bases, with 15 bases separating them. This CDR3 has 15 residues. DNA for the CDR3: TGTGCCAGCAGTGAGTTGGTGGGAGGAGGTGAAAAACTGTTTTTT. Translating it yields CASSELVGGGEKLFF.

The chain carries TRBV29-1 and TRBJ2-7; 9 bases agree with TRBD2. Losses at the gene ends were 5 bases for V and 2 bases for J; bases not matched to a gene: 7. The CDR3 contains 14 residues. Per the germline V gene, CDR1 is SQVTM and CDR2 is ANQGSEA. The CDR3 bases are TGCAGCGTTACGACTAGCGGAACTCCCTACGAGCAGTACTTC. It specifies CSVTTSGTPYEQYF.

The chain carries TRBV11-3 and TRBJ2-3; 8 bases agree with TRBD2. V shed 0 bases, J shed 3 bases, and the junction held 8 bases outside the gene matches. Germline V gene data show CDR1 as SGHNT and CDR2 as YENEEA. The CDR3 is 17 amino acids. CDR3: CASSLDHGGGPTDTQYF. The CDR3 bases are TGTGCCAGCAGCTTAGATCATGGCGGGGGGCCGACAGATACGCAGTATTTT.

The V and J genes are TRBV5-1 and TRBJ2-7; D uncertain. Germline V lookup: CDR1 SGHRS, CDR2 YFSETQ. This CDR3 comprises 15 residues. Trimming removed 0 bases at V and 5 bases at J, with 15 bases between. CDR3 bases: TGCGCCAGCAGCTTGGCAACAACTTGGAACCACGAGCAGTACTTC. The encoded protein is CASSLATTWNHEQYF.

The genes are TRBV5-4 and TRBJ2-3; possible D gene TRBD1, 5 bases. Trimming shortened V by 4 bases and J by 0 bases, and 12 bases separated the two germline ends. Per germline, CDR1 SGHNT and CDR2 YYREEE (reference sequence). The CDR3 sequence is 15 residues long. The CDR3 DNA is TGTGCCAGCAGCCCTTGGGGCGAAAGCACAGATACGCAGTATTTT. This gives the protein CASSPWGESTDTQYF.

V is TRBV4-1 and J is TRBJ2-7; D may be TRBD2 (5 bases). The CDR3 spans 16 residues. Germline V CDR1 and CDR2: MGHRA, YSYEKL. V was pared by 1 base and J by 0 bases, with 13 bases between. Here the CDR3 DNA reads TGCGCCAGCAGCCAAGGCTCCGGACTCAGCTCCTACGAGCAGTACTTC. Amino acid sequence: CASSQGSGLSSYEQYF.

The rearrangement links TRBV6-1 to TRBJ1-6; TRBD1 matches at 7 bases. The germline CDR1 and CDR2 sequences are MNHNS and SASEGT. There are 14 residues in the CDR3. V lost 5 bases and J lost 14; bases outside the gene matches: 12. CDR3 nucleotides: TGTGCCAGCAGTAATACCGGGACAGCTCGGTCCCTCCACTTT. It encodes CASSNTGTARSLHF.

The rearrangement joins TRBV19 to TRBJ1-4; D perhaps matches TRBD1 (6 bases). V was shortened by 5 bases and J by 9 bases, with 13 bases between the two germline ends. CDR1 LNHDA and CDR2 SQIVND come from the germline V gene (reference sequence). There are 13 residues in the CDR3. Written as DNA, the CDR3 is TGTGCCAGTAGTGCTTTTCAGGGGCAAAAACTGTTTTTT. It translates to CASSAFQGQKLFF.

This clone was detected only once. The J gene is TRBJ2-7, the V gene TRBV29-1; 11 nucleotides align to TRBD2. Germline assignment: CDR1 SQVTM and CDR2 ANQGSEA. The CDR3 extends over 14 amino acids. The V and J ends lost 6 bases and 1 base, in that order; junction bases with no gene match: 5. The CDR3 here is CSVLGLAASYEQYF. Written as DNA, the CDR3 is TGCAGCGTGCTGGGACTAGCGGCTTCCTACGAGCAGTACTTC.

This clone occurred a few times. The chain recombines TRBV5-1 with TRBJ1-1; D is perhaps TRBD1 (5 bases). The CDR3 contains 13 residues. Germline CDR1 SGHRS, CDR2 YFSETQ. V gave up 3 bases and J gave up 5 bases, with 11 bases separating them. Here the CDR3 reads CASSWGEETEAFF. CDR3 in DNA: TGCGCCAGCAGCTGGGGGGAGGAAACTGAAGCTTTCTTT.

V and J are TRBV7-2 and TRBJ2-3, with D hard to call. This CDR3 is 15 amino acids long. Trimming pared 1 base from V and 2 bases from J, leaving 10 bases between. Germline V gene data show CDR1 as SGHTA and CDR2 as FQGNSA. The CDR3 bases are TGTGCCAGCAGCTTAGTTTACAGTCCCACAGATACGCAGTATTTT. Protein: CASSLVYSPTDTQYF.

The chain links TRBV4-3 to TRBJ2-6; maybe TRBD1 (5 bases). The V and J ends lost 0 bases and 2 bases respectively, with 17 bases between them. In germline, CDR1 is LGHNA, CDR2 YSLEER. This CDR3 region has 19 residues. CDR3 sequence reads: CASSQDLGRELAGANVLTF. The CDR3, as DNA: TGCGCCAGCAGCCAAGATCTTGGCAGGGAACTGGCTGGGGCCAACGTCCTGACTTTC.

The chain combines TRBV7-2 with TRBJ2-1; D may be TRBD1 (5 bases). Germline V lookup: CDR1 SGHTA, CDR2 FQGNSA. This CDR3 spans 15 amino acids. V was trimmed by 8 bases and J by 2 bases, leaving 16 bases between them. In DNA form, the CDR3 reads TGTGCCAGCCCCCAGGGCGCAGGGACCTACAATGAGCAGTTCTTC. Translation: CASPQGAGTYNEQFF.

This chain uses TRBV27 with TRBJ1-6; 7 bases match TRBD1. CDR3 length equals 15 residues. J lost 2 bases, V lost 7 bases, and 5 bases had no gene match. The germline CDR1 and CDR2 sequences are MNHEY and SMNVEV (reference sequence). CDR3 residues: CASTRDSPYNSPLHF. The DNA for the CDR3 is TGTGCCAGCACCCGGGACAGCCCCTATAATTCACCCCTCCACTTT.

The rearrangement uses TRBV7-9 and TRBJ2-3, with 8 nucleotides matching TRBD2. CDR1 is SEHNR and CDR2 is FQNEAQ in the germline V gene (reference sequence). This CDR3 is 16 amino acids long. J was trimmed by 2 bases and V by 6 bases; bases with no gene match: 10. This CDR3 is CASRRYSGKNTDTQYF. The CDR3 coding sequence is TGTGCCAGCAGACGCTATAGCGGGAAGAACACAGATACGCAGTATTTT.

V and J are TRBV9 and TRBJ2-7; D ambiguous. The V gene's germline CDR1 is SGDLS and CDR2 YYNGEE. Trimming removed 4 bases from V and 0 bases from J, with 14 bases in between. This CDR3 is built from 15 residues. This chain's CDR3 is CASSPRDHSSYEQYF. The CDR3 DNA sequence: TGTGCCAGCAGCCCCCGAGATCACAGCTCCTACGAGCAGTACTTC. Drawing the rest from reference TRBV9 and TRBJ2-7, the complete variable domain is DSGVTQTPKHLITATGQRVTLRCSPRSGDLSVYWYQQSLDQGLQFLIQYYNGEERAKGNILERFSAQQFPDLHSELNLSSLELGDSALYFCASSPRDHSSYEQYFGPGTRLTVT.

V gene TRBV5-8 combines with J gene TRBJ1-1; D is unclear. Germline V CDR1 and CDR2: SGHTS, YDEGEE. V shed 0 bases and J shed 1 base, with 4 bases lying between them. The CDR3 extends over 13 amino acids. The CDR3 loop reads CASSLGPNTEAFF. The CDR3 nucleotides read TGTGCCAGCAGCTTGGGGCCGAACACTGAAGCTTTCTTT.

The rearrangement uses TRBV18 and TRBJ1-3; no clear D. Germline CDR1 reads KGHSH; CDR2 reads LQKENI. The CDR3 runs to 14 residues. Trimming cost V 2 bases and J 0 bases, with 5 bases left between them. CDR3 region: CASSPVNSGNTIYF. The CDR3, as DNA: TGTGCCAGCTCACCAGTGAACTCTGGAAACACCATATATTTT.

J is TRBJ2-4 and V is TRBV10-3; D unclear. Trimming took 2 bases from V and 0 from J, leaving 5 bases between them. The germline V gene has CDR1 ENHRY and CDR2 SYGVKD. CDR3 size: 14 residues. The CDR3 nucleotides read TGTGCCATCAGTGAGAGAATAGCCAAAAACATTCAGTACTTC. Protein product: CAISERIAKNIQYF.

This clone was observed a handful of times. The gene calls are TRBV9 and TRBJ1-2; D is uncertain. The CDR3 sequence is 18 residues long. With 3 bases removed from V and 2 bases from J, the gap between germline ends came to 23 bases. The germline V gene encodes CDR1 SGDLS and CDR2 YYNGEE. This chain's CDR3 is CASSGPRSGVSTNYGYTF. CDR3 sequence (DNA): TGTGCCAGCAGCGGCCCCCGATCGGGAGTCTCAACGAACTATGGCTACACCTTC.

The rearrangement joins TRBV9 to TRBJ2-2, with 9 positions matching TRBD2. This CDR3 is 16 amino acids long. The junction had 8 bases not matched to a gene; V was cut back by 4 bases and J by 4 bases. Germline values: CDR1 SGDLS, CDR2 YYNGEE. DNA for the CDR3: TGTGCCAGCAGCCAGGTGGGACTAGCTTCCACCGGGGAGCTGTTTTTT. Translated, it gives CASSQVGLASTGELFF.

The chain is built from TRBV9 and TRBJ1-2, with TRBD1 as a possible D gene (6 bases). V was shortened by 3 bases and J by 4 bases, with 10 bases between the two germline ends. CDR1 is SGDLS, CDR2 YYNGEE, per germline. The length of the CDR3 is 13 residues. CDR3 in amino acids: CASSDGQSYGYTF. In DNA, the CDR3 is TGTGCCAGCAGCGATGGACAGTCCTATGGCTACACCTTC. Combining the CDR3 with reference TRBV9 and TRBJ1-2 gives the whole variable domain DSGVTQTPKHLITATGQRVTLRCSPRSGDLSVYWYQQSLDQGLQFLIQYYNGEERAKGNILERFSAQQFPDLHSELNLSSLELGDSALYFCASSDGQSYGYTFGSGTRLTVV.